Listed below are T cell receptor beta chains from one sample, sequenced in a study of T cell changes during pregnancy in multiple sclerosis. Profiled with immunoSEQ multiplex PCR; TCRdb holds only in-frame clones, not every one. The sample holds around 60,000 clones, roughly nine tenths seen once. Sample: peripheral blood, taken in the first trimester of pregnancy. The receptors here all came from a female donor with multiple sclerosis, enrolled in a pregnancy study. CDR3s include the opening cysteine and the closing phenylalanine or tryptophan. Fields, in order: V gene, J gene, D gene, clone size, CDR3 protein, CDR3 DNA. The D gene is left open where the match is weak. Not all rows give a size; the values are once, few, many and, for expanded clones, a class.

>TRBV19|TRBJ2-1|TRBD2|NA
CASSIGGFAVEQFF
TGTGCCAGTAGTATCGGGGGGTTCGCTGTTGAGCAGTTCTTC
>TRBV10-2|TRBJ1-2|TRBD1|NA
CASSETWDSGHGYTF
TGCGCCAGCAGTGAGACCTGGGACAGTGGGCATGGCTACACCTTC
>TRBV2|TRBJ2-1|TRBD2|NA
CASSGRTSGRGNEQFF
TGTGCCAGCAGTGGACGGACTAGCGGGAGGGGCAATGAGCAGTTCTTC
>TRBV7-8|TRBJ2-3|TRBD2|NA
CASSLGLAGADTQYF
TGTGCCAGCAGCTTAGGGCTAGCGGGAGCTGATACGCAGTATTTT
>TRBV2|TRBJ2-7|TRBD1|NA
CASSEALLAGDRVNHEQYF
TGTGCCAGCAGTGAAGCCCTCTTAGCAGGTGACAGGGTGAATCACGAGCAGTACTTC
>TRBV7-8|TRBJ2-2|TRBD1|NA
CASSRQGGTGELFF
TGTGCCAGCAGCAGACAGGGGGGGACCGGGGAGCTGTTTTTT
>TRBV6-1|TRBJ1-1|NA|once
CASSENLVERNTEAFF
TGTGCCAGCAGTGAAAACCTCGTGGAGAGGAACACTGAAGCTTTCTTT
>TRBV19|TRBJ1-3|NA|NA
CASSILNYSGNTIYF
TGTGCCAGTAGTATTTTGAACTACTCTGGAAACACCATATATTTT
>TRBV19|TRBJ2-1|NA|NA
CASSGHLLSNEQFF
TGTGCCAGTAGCGGACACCTTTTAAGTAATGAGCAGTTCTTC
>TRBV10-1|TRBJ1-2|NA|NA
CASLQQGYYGYTF
TGCGCCAGCCTTCAGCAGGGCTACTATGGCTACACCTTC
>TRBV27|TRBJ2-1|TRBD2|once
CASSREGYSSRSYNEQFF
TGTGCCAGCAGTCGGGAGGGATACTCGTCCCGCTCCTACAATGAGCAGTTCTTC
>TRBV14|TRBJ2-1|NA|NA
CASSQDRVTYNEQFF
TGTGCCAGCAGCCAAGACAGGGTAACCTACAATGAGCAGTTCTTC
>TRBV6-5|TRBJ1-2|TRBD1|NA
CASSYSGQGDGYTF
TGTGCCAGCAGTTACTCCGGACAGGGTGACGGCTACACCTTC
>TRBV5-5|TRBJ1-4|NA|NA
CASSLPAQNEKLFF
TGTGCCAGCAGCTTGCCGGCACAGAATGAAAAACTGTTTTTT
>TRBV29-1|TRBJ1-1|NA|NA
CSVEPRHSNTEAFF
TGCAGCGTTGAGCCAAGACATTCGAACACTGAAGCTTTCTTT
>TRBV18|TRBJ2-1|NA|NA
CASSPGAGVVYNEQFF
TGTGCCAGCTCACCGGGGGCGGGAGTTGTGTACAATGAGCAGTTCTTC
>TRBV30|TRBJ2-5|NA|NA
CACGDLQETQYF
TGTGCCTGCGGGGACTTGCAAGAGACCCAGTACTTC
>TRBV27|TRBJ2-7|TRBD1|NA
CASSGQNSYEQYF
TGTGCCAGCTCGGGACAGAACTCCTACGAGCAGTACTTC
>TRBV7-3|TRBJ2-2|TRBD2|NA
CASSLAGGRTTGELFF
TGTGCCAGCAGCCTAGCGGGGGGGCGGACCACCGGGGAGCTGTTTTTT
>TRBV5-4|TRBJ2-5|TRBD1|once
CASSLIGRGRRETQYF
TGTGCCAGCAGCTTGATTGGCAGGGGGCGTCGAGAGACCCAGTACTTC
>TRBV27|TRBJ2-3|NA|NA
CASSFTYRDTQYF
TGTGCCAGCAGTTTCACCTACAGAGATACGCAGTATTTT
>TRBV5-1|TRBJ1-3|NA|once
CASSFGQSSGNTIYF
TGCGCCAGCAGCTTCGGACAGAGCTCTGGAAACACCATATATTTT
>TRBV6-5|TRBJ2-1|TRBD2|NA
CASTSRLAGYNEQFF
TGTGCCAGCACGTCCAGACTAGCGGGTTACAATGAGCAGTTCTTC
>TRBV19|TRBJ1-2|NA|NA
CASSSTTGGLLYGYTF
TGTGCCAGTAGTTCAACGACAGGAGGTCTCCTCTATGGCTACACCTTC
>TRBV19|TRBJ2-5|NA|NA
CATRVRGQETQYF
TGTGCCACCCGAGTGAGAGGGCAAGAGACCCAGTACTTC
>TRBV28|TRBJ2-2|TRBD1|NA
CASTIGQGFTGELFF
TGTGCCAGCACCATCGGACAGGGCTTCACCGGGGAGCTGTTTTTT
>TRBV18|TRBJ2-3|NA|once
CASSPTVSTDTQYF
TGTGCCAGCTCACCGACAGTCAGCACAGATACGCAGTATTTT
>TRBV6-1|TRBJ1-4|TRBD1|NA
CASDRAATNEKLFF
TGTGCCAGCGACAGGGCGGCAACTAATGAAAAACTGTTTTTT
>TRBV7-2|TRBJ2-7|TRBD1|NA
CASSLRPGQEDEQYF
TGTGCCAGCAGCTTGAGACCGGGACAGGAGGACGAGCAGTACTTC
>TRBV11-2|TRBJ2-3|TRBD2|NA
CASSLALTSASRDTQYF
TGTGCCAGCAGCTTAGCCTTGACTAGCGCTAGCAGGGATACGCAGTATTTT
>TRBV29-1|TRBJ1-1|TRBD1|once
CSVEGRQGMSTEAFF
TGCAGCGTTGAAGGCCGACAGGGGATGAGCACTGAAGCTTTCTTT
>TRBV7-9|TRBJ1-1|TRBD1|NA
CASSLGQGAILDEAFF
TGTGCCAGCAGCTTAGGGCAGGGGGCAATACTAGATGAAGCTTTCTTT
>TRBV7-9|TRBJ1-5|NA|NA
CASSLFRVGYSNQPQHF
TGTGCCAGCAGCTTATTCAGAGTCGGGTATAGCAATCAGCCCCAGCATTTT
>TRBV2|TRBJ1-3|NA|NA
CASSARNTIYF
TGTGCCAGCAGTGCCAGAAACACCATATATTTT
>TRBV7-6|TRBJ2-5|NA|NA
CASSLGVGLAVLYQETQYF
TGTGCCAGCAGCTTAGGGGTAGGCCTAGCCGTCCTCTACCAAGAGACCCAGTACTTC
>TRBV4-2|TRBJ2-1|TRBD2|NA
CASSQVEVAGAYNEQFF
TGTGCCAGCAGCCAAGTCGAAGTAGCGGGGGCCTACAATGAGCAGTTCTTC